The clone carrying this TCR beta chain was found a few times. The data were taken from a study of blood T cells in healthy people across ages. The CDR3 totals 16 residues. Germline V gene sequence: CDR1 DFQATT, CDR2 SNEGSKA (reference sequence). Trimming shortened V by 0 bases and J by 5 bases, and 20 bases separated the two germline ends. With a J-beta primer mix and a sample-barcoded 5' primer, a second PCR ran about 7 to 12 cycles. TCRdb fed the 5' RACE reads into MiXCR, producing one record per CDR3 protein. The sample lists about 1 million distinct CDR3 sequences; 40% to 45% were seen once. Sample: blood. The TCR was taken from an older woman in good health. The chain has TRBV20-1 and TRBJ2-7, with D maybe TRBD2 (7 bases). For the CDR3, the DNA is TGCAGTGCTAGAGATCCCTTTAGGGGGGGAGGGGACGAGCAGTACTTC. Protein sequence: CSARDPFRGGGDEQYF.